Listed here are 32 T cell receptor beta chains from one sample, sequenced in a study of T cell changes during pregnancy in multiple sclerosis. Data came from immunoSEQ multiplex PCR; TCRdb stores just in-frame clones and leaves some out. The sample has about 12,000 clones, more than 85% seen once; the top ten hold about 15%. The sample was CD8+ T cells from peripheral blood mononuclear cells, taken in the second trimester of pregnancy. The receptors shown here come from a female donor in good health, enrolled as a control in a pregnancy study.

J is TRBJ2-5 and V is TRBV15; TRBD2 aligns across 9 bases. TRBJ2-7 explains the end of the DNA better; the J call may be wrong. Germline CDR1 and CDR2: LNHNV and YYDKDF (reference sequence). The CDR3 has 16 residues. The CDR3: CATSRVGGGASYEQYF. CDR3 nucleotide sequence: TGTGCCACCAGCAGAGTCGGCGGGGGGGCTTCCTACGAGCAGTACTTC.

V usage is TRBV19 and J usage is TRBJ1-1, with D uncertain. Germline CDR1 and CDR2: LNHDA and SQIVND (reference sequence). Deletions cut 3 bases from V and 5 bases from J, with 7 bases between. The CDR3 runs 12 residues. The CDR3, as DNA: TGTGCCAGTAGTATTGGGAGTACTGAAGCTTTCTTT. Its protein is CASSIGSTEAFF.

The chain uses TRBV7-9 and TRBJ2-1; D perhaps matches TRBD2 (6 bases). This CDR3 contains 13 residues. Trimming stripped 5 bases from V and 10 bases from J, with 15 bases between. Germline V gene lookup returns CDR1 SEHNR and CDR2 FQNEAQ (reference sequence). CDR3 residues: CASSAGYGGEQFF. The CDR3 coding sequence is TGTGCCAGCAGCGCGGGATATGGGGGGGAGCAGTTCTTC.

This clone was detected once. This chain links TRBV6-1 with TRBJ1-1, with D maybe TRBD1 (6 bases). The V gene's germline CDR1 is MNHNS and CDR2 SASEGT. The CDR3 runs 17 residues. The V end was cut by 4 bases, the J end by 2 bases, with 20 bases between. This CDR3 is CASSATGPGVGNTEAFF. CDR3 DNA sequence: TGTGCCAGCAGTGCAACAGGGCCCGGAGTAGGTAACACTGAAGCTTTCTTT.

On this clone itself: Other DNA sequences of this sample code for an identical CDR3. This chain links TRBV13 with TRBJ2-7; tentatively, D is TRBD2 (6 bases). Per germline, CDR1 PRHDT and CDR2 FYEKMQ (reference sequence). The CDR3 totals 12 residues. Trimming shortened V by 5 bases and J by 5 bases, and 10 bases separated the two germline ends. CDR3 in amino acids: CASSPGRNEQYF. The CDR3 DNA sequence: TGTGCCAGCAGCCCCGGGAGAAACGAGCAGTACTTC. Complete variable domain (other parts from reference TRBV13 and TRBJ2-7): AAGVIQSPRHLIKEKRETATLKCYPIPRHDTVYWYQQGPGQDPQFLISFYEKMQSDKGSIPDRFSAQQFSDYHSELNMSSLELGDSALYFCASSPGRNEQYFGPGTRLTVT.

The chain couples TRBV10-3 to TRBJ2-1, with 7 bases matching TRBD2. Trimming at V came to 3 bases and at J to 8 bases, leaving 10 bases not matched to a gene. This CDR3 comprises 15 residues. Germline-derived CDR1 and CDR2 are ENHRY and SYGVKD. In DNA, the CDR3 is TGTGCCATCAGTGAAAGGGACTCTGCGGGGGATGAGCAGTTCTTC. Encoded protein: CAISERDSAGDEQFF.

This chain links TRBV7-9 with TRBJ2-1, with 8 bases aligning to TRBD1. The CDR3 consists of 14 residues. The germline CDR1 and CDR2 sequences are SEHNR and FQNEAQ (reference sequence). J was trimmed by 6 bases and V by 5 bases; bases with no gene match: 6. CDR3 nucleotide sequence: TGTGCCAGCAGCCCCGGGACAGGCGCCAATGAGCAGTTCTTC. Its translation: CASSPGTGANEQFF.

This clone is medium-sized in the sample. The same CDR3 is also encoded by other DNA sequences in this sample. V gene TRBV5-1 combines with J gene TRBJ2-7, with TRBD1 identical over 9 bases. J was trimmed by 3 bases and V by 5 bases; bases with no gene match: 12. The CDR3 is made up of 16 amino acids. Germline V gives CDR1 SGHRS, CDR2 YFSETQ. The CDR3 region is CASRPRDRAINYEQYF. CDR3 nucleotides: TGCGCCAGCAGACCCCGGGACAGGGCCATTAACTACGAGCAGTACTTC.

J is TRBJ1-1 and V is TRBV5-1; 10 bases match TRBD1. From germline, CDR1 is SGHRS and CDR2 YFSETQ. V shed 3 bases, J shed 1 base, and the junction held 0 bases outside the gene matches. The CDR3 is 14 residues long. This CDR3 reads CASSWDRGNTEAFF. In nucleotides, the CDR3 is TGCGCCAGCAGCTGGGACAGGGGGAACACTGAAGCTTTCTTT.

The gene calls are TRBV5-4 and TRBJ2-5; maybe TRBD2 (6 bases). V dropped 3 bases and J dropped 5 bases, with 11 bases sitting between them. CDR1 and CDR2 (germline): SGHNT, YYREEE (reference sequence). This CDR3 region has 13 residues. CDR3 coding DNA: TGTGCCAGCAGCTCGGGGGTAAAGGAGACCCAGTACTTC. Amino acid sequence: CASSSGVKETQYF.

The rearrangement uses TRBV10-2 and TRBJ2-1; D may be TRBD2 (6 bases). Trimming removed 6 bases from V and 6 bases from J, with 12 bases in between. The germline gives CDR1 WSHSY, CDR2 SAAADI. The CDR3 is 13 amino acids. This CDR3 is CASRRDSSNEQFF. The CDR3 DNA is TGCGCCAGCAGAAGGGACTCATCCAATGAGCAGTTCTTC.

The rearrangement uses TRBV29-1 and TRBJ2-1; no clear D gene. This CDR3 comprises 14 residues. Trimming left V 1 base short and J 6 bases short, with 13 bases between. Germline V gives CDR1 SQVTM, CDR2 ANQGSEA. Here the CDR3 DNA reads TGCAGCGTTGAAGCGGGTGATGGTCCCAATGAGCAGTTCTTC. Protein sequence: CSVEAGDGPNEQFF.

There are a few counts of this clone. The chain joins TRBV6-4 to TRBJ2-1, with TRBD2 matching 9 bases. The germline CDR1 and CDR2 sequences are MRHNA and SNTAGT. V shed 4 bases, J shed 9 bases, and the junction held 10 bases outside the gene matches. The CDR3 extends over 15 amino acids. The DNA for the CDR3 is TGTGCCAGCAGTGGGGGTAATAGCGGGAGCGGTGAGCAGTTCTTC. Protein: CASSGGNSGSGEQFF.

This chain links TRBV30 with TRBJ2-3; 10 positions agree with TRBD2. Per germline, CDR1 GTSNPN and CDR2 SVGIG (reference sequence). With V trimmed by 2 bases and J by 4 bases, 3 bases remained unmatched. This CDR3 has 14 residues. CDR3 loop: CAWSPSGSADTQYF. Here the CDR3 DNA reads TGTGCCTGGAGTCCTAGCGGGAGCGCAGATACGCAGTATTTT.

This clone has only a few counts. This chain joins TRBV9 and TRBJ1-2; D remains unclear. V was pared by 2 bases and J by 2 bases, with 7 bases between. Per the germline V gene, CDR1 is SGDLS and CDR2 is YYNGEE. This CDR3 has 13 residues. As DNA, the CDR3 is TGTGCCAGCAGCGTTACAGAGAACTATGGCTACACCTTC. Its protein product is CASSVTENYGYTF.

The chain has TRBV7-9 and TRBJ2-5, with TRBD2 matching 16 bases. V lost 4 bases and J lost 2; bases outside the gene matches: 4. CDR1 is SEHNR and CDR2 is FQNEAQ in the germline V gene (reference sequence). This CDR3 has 17 residues. The CDR3 region is CASSSGLAGGPQETQYF. The CDR3 DNA reads TGTGCCAGCAGCTCGGGACTAGCGGGGGGGCCGCAAGAGACCCAGTACTTC.

The chain has TRBV28 and TRBJ2-7; 9 nucleotides match TRBD1. Germline lookup yields CDR1 MDHEN and CDR2 SYDVKM. The CDR3 sequence is 14 residues long. The J segment lost 4 bases and the V segment lost 6 bases, leaving 7 bases of the junction unmatched. The CDR3 sequence is CASSEPGQGYEQYF. CDR3 nucleotide sequence: TGTGCCAGCAGCGAACCGGGACAGGGATACGAGCAGTACTTC.

The CDR3 region is CASSLVGQGARNEQFF. The CDR3 DNA follows: TGTGCCAGCAGCTTGGTGGGACAGGGGGCCAGAAATGAGCAGTTCTTC. This chain links TRBV5-4 with TRBJ2-1, with 12 bases fitting TRBD1. The CDR3 contains 16 residues. The J segment lost 7 bases and the V segment lost 0 bases, leaving 5 bases of the junction unmatched. Germline V lookup: CDR1 SGHNT, CDR2 YYREEE (reference sequence).

The rearrangement joins TRBV4-3 to TRBJ1-1; D remains ambiguous. Germline CDR1 is LGHNA and CDR2 is YSLEER. Trimming left V 0 bases short and J 0 bases short, with 14 bases between. This CDR3 comprises 17 residues. For the CDR3, the DNA is TGCGCCAGCAGCCAAGAGAGGGTAGTGGAGCTGAACACTGAAGCTTTCTTT. This gives the protein CASSQERVVELNTEAFF.

V is TRBV11-3 and J is TRBJ2-5, with 9 bases aligning to TRBD2. The CDR3 extends over 16 amino acids. V was clipped by 1 base and J by 3 bases; unmatched bases: 6. Germline V CDR1 and CDR2: SGHNT, YENEEA. The CDR3 DNA sequence: TGTGCCAGCAGCTTAGCGCGGGGGGGGATTGAAGAGACCCAGTACTTC. Amino acid sequence: CASSLARGGIEETQYF.

The rearrangement joins TRBV27 to TRBJ2-3; 7 bases line up with TRBD2. V shed 4 bases and J 1 base; nucleotides not matched to a gene: 14. The CDR3 covers 18 residues. Germline values: CDR1 MNHEY, CDR2 SMNVEV (reference sequence). This chain's CDR3 is CASSSGISTGGGTDTQYF. The CDR3 region has the DNA TGTGCCAGCAGTTCCGGAATCTCGACTGGGGGGGGCACAGATACGCAGTATTTT.

The rearrangement joins TRBV7-9 to TRBJ1-2; 7 bases match TRBD1. Germline values: CDR1 SEHNR, CDR2 FQNEAQ (reference sequence). The CDR3 loop spans 13 amino acids. The V segment lost 3 bases and the J segment 3 bases; nucleotides outside the gene matches: 1. The CDR3 loop is CASSLGTDYGYTF. CDR3 nucleotides: TGTGCCAGCAGCTTGGGGACAGACTATGGCTACACCTTC.

This clone was detected once. This chain connects TRBV12-5 to TRBJ2-1; 10 nucleotides match TRBD1. CDR1 and CDR2 from the germline V gene are LGHNT and FRNRAP. The CDR3 sequence is 15 residues long. The V and J ends lost 6 bases and 3 bases, in that order; junction bases with no gene match: 5. CDR3 amino acids: CASGLGQGIYNEQFF. In nucleotides, the CDR3 is TGTGCTAGTGGCCTGGGACAGGGGATCTACAATGAGCAGTTCTTC.

The rearrangement links TRBV9 to TRBJ2-7; D is ambiguous. The CDR3 consists of 14 residues. Looked up from germline, CDR1 is SGDLS and CDR2 is YYNGEE. V shed 0 bases and J shed 0 bases, with 7 bases lying between them. CDR3 coding DNA: TGTGCCAGCAGCGTAGTTGAGAGCTCCTACGAGCAGTACTTC. Protein: CASSVVESSYEQYF.

This clone occurred once. The chain has TRBV27 and TRBJ1-2, with TRBD1 matching over 8 bases. V shed 2 bases, J shed 4 bases, and the junction held 6 bases outside the gene matches. The CDR3 length is 15 residues. Germline CDR1 is MNHEY and CDR2 is SMNVEV (reference sequence). CDR3 sequence (DNA): TGTGCCAGCAGTTTAGTCGGCAGGGGGCCCTATGGCTACACCTTC. The encoded protein is CASSLVGRGPYGYTF.

The rearrangement links TRBV6-5 to TRBJ1-5; D might be TRBD1 (6 bases). This CDR3 has 14 residues. Germline V gene sequence: CDR1 MNHEY, CDR2 SVGAGI. V lost 8 bases to trimming and J lost 0 bases, with 11 bases between them. CDR3 sequence reads: CASFGQYSNQPQHF. DNA of the CDR3: TGTGCCAGCTTCGGACAGTATAGCAATCAGCCCCAGCATTTT.

The chain has TRBV27 and TRBJ2-1, with D possibly being TRBD2 (5 bases). The CDR3 has 13 amino acids. Trimming pared 5 bases from V and 9 bases from J, leaving 14 bases between. CDR1 and CDR2 (germline): MNHEY, SMNVEV (reference sequence). This chain's CDR3 is CASSRPRAGEQFF. CDR3 nucleotides: TGTGCCAGCAGTCGCCCTCGGGCGGGTGAGCAGTTCTTC.

The J gene is TRBJ2-1, the V gene TRBV7-9, with TRBD2 matching over 13 bases. Germline CDR1 is SEHNR and CDR2 is FQNEAQ (reference sequence). This CDR3 spans 14 amino acids. The ends lost 10 bases at V and 8 bases at J; junction bases unmatched: 8. CDR3 in amino acids: CATIGLAGADEQFF. The CDR3 bases are TGTGCCACCATCGGACTAGCGGGGGCTGATGAGCAGTTCTTC.

The chain is built from TRBV5-1 and TRBJ2-5, with TRBD1 identical over 11 bases. The V and J ends lost 4 bases and 5 bases, in that order; junction bases with no gene match: 7. The CDR3 is 15 amino acids. Per the germline V gene, CDR1 is SGHRS and CDR2 is YFSETQ. The CDR3 loop is CASSLGQGAWETQYF. CDR3 bases: TGCGCCAGCAGCCTAGGACAGGGGGCTTGGGAGACCCAGTACTTC.

This chain links TRBV7-9 with TRBJ2-1; 8 nucleotides align to TRBD2. The CDR3 is 15 amino acids. The V segment lost 5 bases and the J segment 0 bases; nucleotides outside the gene matches: 3. Germline CDR1 reads SEHNR; CDR2 reads FQNEAQ (reference sequence). The CDR3: CASSASGSSYNEQFF. Here the CDR3 DNA reads TGTGCCAGCAGCGCAAGCGGGAGCTCCTACAATGAGCAGTTCTTC.

The V call is TRBV18, the J call TRBJ2-1; 15 positions match TRBD2. V shed 4 bases, J shed 7 bases, and the junction held 8 bases outside the gene matches. The germline gives CDR1 KGHSH, CDR2 LQKENI. CDR3 length equals 17 residues. The CDR3 protein is CASSLSGLAGGSNEQFF. The DNA for the CDR3 is TGTGCCAGCTCACTCTCTGGACTAGCGGGGGGGAGTAATGAGCAGTTCTTC.

The chain combines TRBV18 with TRBJ2-5; TRBD2 matches at 9 bases. This CDR3 region has 17 residues. The germline CDR1 and CDR2 sequences are KGHSH and LQKENI. With 2 bases clipped from V and 5 bases from J, the junction kept 12 bases outside the gene matches. DNA of the CDR3: TGTGCCAGCTCACCAGAGGGAGAACTAGCGGGTTGGGAGACCCAGTACTTC. This gives the protein CASSPEGELAGWETQYF.